This passage covers 22 T cell receptor beta chains from one sample sequenced in a study of T cells in Graves' hyperthyroidism and ophthalmopathy (dated by TCRdb to the late 2010s). Libraries were built with multiplex PCR. Sequenced using an Illumina HiSeq 2000. Amplification of TCR beta CDR3 regions was carried out from RNA transcripts. The first round of RT-PCR for the TCR CDR3 was performed with the HTBI primer set and the Qiagen OneStep RT-PCR kit. TCRdb redid the processing of the public reads, applying fastp at Q25 and MiXCR, and retained in-frame beta chains. Each entry merges the rows of one CDR3 protein and shows their most common DNA and genes. The sample table records hundreds of thousands of distinct CDR3 sequences; 38% of these occur just once. Of the sample, 8.9% is held by the ten largest clones. The sample consisted of blood. These receptors were obtained from a man aged 18-30 years with Graves' hyperthyroidism.

Of note for this clonotype: One end of the junction fails to match germline, which may point to a read error. The chain combines TRBV29-1 with TRBJ1-2; weak D call: TRBD1 (5 bases). Germline CDR1 SQVTM, CDR2 ANQGSEA. The CDR3 covers 9 residues. The chain's CDR3 is CSGVTGLAF. Here the CDR3 DNA reads TGCAGCGGCGTAACAGGCCTCGCCTTC.

The chain employs TRBV12-3 or TRBV12-4 and TRBJ2-5; no firm D call. Trimming cost V 5 bases and J 3 bases, with 22 bases left between them. This CDR3 contains 17 residues. In DNA, the CDR3 is TGTGCCAGCAGTGCCCCATCTGCGACCAACCCCGAAGAGACCCAGTACTTC. It codes for CASSAPSATNPEETQYF.

The chain combines TRBV12-5 with TRBJ2-7; TRBD1 aligns across 7 bases. Germline V CDR1 and CDR2: LGHNT, FRNRAP. The CDR3 is 13 residues long. The trim removed 9 bases at V and 3 bases at J, leaving 8 bases unmatched. The CDR3 sequence: CASPPGDSYEQYF. The CDR3 DNA reads as TGTGCTAGCCCCCCCGGGGACAGCTACGAGCAGTACTTC.

The J gene is TRBJ1-2, the V gene TRBV29-1; maybe TRBD1 (5 bases). CDR3 length: 10 amino acids. Germline V CDR1 and CDR2: SQVTM, ANQGSEA. CDR3 amino acids: CRRGQGGYTF. The CDR3 DNA reads TGCAGAAGGGGCCAGGGTGGCTACACCTTC.

The genes are TRBV9 and TRBJ2-7, with D perhaps matching TRBD2 (5 bases). Trimming left V 2 bases short and J 0 bases short, with 15 bases between. Germline V gene lookup returns CDR1 SGDLS and CDR2 YYNGEE. The length of the CDR3 is 16 residues. CDR3 in amino acids: CASSVSVDGNSYEQYF. The DNA of the CDR3 is TGTGCCAGCAGCGTCTCTGTGGACGGGAACTCCTACGAGCAGTACTTC.

Details on this clonotype: One end of the junction is discordant with germline, which a read error may explain. The chain recombines TRBV7-3 with TRBJ2-7, with unresolved D. Germline values: CDR1 SGHTA, CDR2 FQGTGA. CDR3 length equals 14 residues. The CDR3 loop reads CASSLRAQSYEQCF. In DNA, the CDR3 is TGTGCCAGCAGCTTAAGAGCGCAGTCCTACGAGCAGTGCTTC.

This clonotype was observed at least ten times. V is TRBV7-3 and J is TRBJ1-1; D is uncertain. Germline V CDR1 and CDR2: SGHTA, FQGTGA. The CDR3 loop spans 13 amino acids. The ends were cut back, 0 bases at V and 1 base at J, with 3 bases in the middle. The CDR3 region is CASSLTQNTEAFF. The CDR3 DNA reads as TGTGCCAGCAGCTTAACCCAGAACACTGAAGCTTTCTTT.

This sequence joins TRBV7-2 and TRBJ2-7, with D perhaps TRBD1 (6 bases). There are 15 residues in the CDR3. The germline gives CDR1 SGHTA, CDR2 FQGNSA. V gave up 3 bases and J gave up 4 bases, with 16 bases separating them. The CDR3 reads CASSLYRAPGYEQYF. In nucleotides, the CDR3 is TGTGCCAGCAGCTTGTACAGGGCCCCTGGGTACGAGCAGTACTTC.

Turning to this clonotype: Being one base from a much bigger clone, this may be a read error. The chain is built from TRBV2 and TRBJ2-7, with TRBD2 matching over 8 bases. Unmatched junction bases numbered 9, after V lost 4 bases and J lost 4 bases. CDR3 size: 15 residues. CDR1 is SNHLY, CDR2 FYNNEI, per germline. The chain's CDR3 is CASSGALPGGYEQYF. CDR3 sequence (DNA): TGTGCCAGCAGTGGAGCGCTTCCGGGAGGGTACGAGCAGTACTTC.

Ten or more counts support this clonotype. V gene TRBV20-1 combines with J gene TRBJ1-1; D is ambiguous. The CDR3 spans 12 residues. Trimming pared 3 bases from V and 3 bases from J, leaving 8 bases between. Germline loops: CDR1 DFQATT, CDR2 SNEGSKA (reference sequence). The CDR3 DNA follows: TGCAGTGCTAGCCGGCTCCACACTGAAGCTTTCTTT. Its protein product is CSASRLHTEAFF.

In its sample, this clonotype was seen many times. This chain connects TRBV29-1 to TRBJ2-7; no clear D gene. V was clipped by 1 base and J by 4 bases, with 8 bases between them. This CDR3 contains 12 residues. CDR1 is SQVTM, CDR2 ANQGSEA, per germline. The CDR3 here is CSVEGPSYEQYF. The CDR3 bases are TGCAGCGTTGAAGGCCCTTCATACGAGCAGTACTTC.

This clonotype was seen at least ten times. The rearrangement links TRBV7-8 to TRBJ2-5; 10 bases are a match to TRBD2. Germline lookup yields CDR1 SGHVS and CDR2 FQNEAQ. This CDR3 spans 15 amino acids. Trimming removed 4 bases from V and 1 base from J; junction bases left unmatched: 3. This CDR3 is CASSWTSGTQETQYF. CDR3 sequence (DNA): TGTGCCAGCAGCTGGACTAGCGGCACCCAAGAGACCCAGTACTTC.

This clonotype was seen a few times. V is TRBV6-5 and J is TRBJ2-6; D gene unclear. The CDR3 has 16 amino acids. V was cut by 0 bases and J by 4 bases, with 10 bases left in between. Germline CDR1 is MNHEY and CDR2 is SVGAGI. CDR3 nucleotides: TGTGCCAGCAGTTACTCAACTGTGGCCGGGGCCAACGTCCTGACTTTC. It yields the protein CASSYSTVAGANVLTF.

The V call is TRBV20-1, the J call TRBJ1-5; 10 nucleotides agree with TRBD1. This CDR3 spans 15 amino acids. V lost 1 base, J lost 1 base, and 1 base stayed unmatched. Per germline, CDR1 DFQATT and CDR2 SNEGSKA (reference sequence). The CDR3 is CSARGQGASNQPQHF. CDR3 DNA sequence: TGCAGTGCTAGAGGACAGGGGGCCAGCAATCAGCCCCAGCATTTT.

The CDR3 region has the DNA TGTGCCAGTACCAAGGGTCGGGACACCGGGGAGCTGTTTTTT. It yields the protein CASTKGRDTGELFF. The chain couples TRBV19 to TRBJ2-2, with D uncertain. V was pared by 7 bases and J by 3 bases, with 12 bases between. This CDR3 is 14 amino acids long. Per germline, CDR1 LNHDA and CDR2 SQIVND (reference sequence).

This clonotype turned up a few times. The V and J genes are TRBV7-2 and TRBJ1-4; D may be TRBD1 (5 bases). Germline V gene data show CDR1 as SGHTA and CDR2 as FQGNSA. The germline V and J ends were trimmed by 1 base and 3 bases, with 18 bases remaining between them. This CDR3 spans 18 amino acids. In DNA, the CDR3 is TGTGCCAGCAGCTTAGTTGGCAGGGATCTCCGAGCTAATGAAAAACTGTTTTTT. Translating gives CASSLVGRDLRANEKLFF.

As concerns this clonotype: The junction and the germline gene differ at one end; a read error may be behind it. The chain has TRBV5-1 and TRBJ2-7; D perhaps matches TRBD2 (6 bases). Germline V gives CDR1 SGHRS, CDR2 YFSETQ. This CDR3 contains 15 residues. Written as DNA, the CDR3 is TGTGCCAGCAGCTTTGGCGTCGGGGGAGCCTACGAGCAGTACTTC. Translating it yields CASSFGVGGAYEQYF. The variable domain in full, with the rest retrieved from reference TRBV5-1 and TRBJ2-7, is KAGVTQTPRYLIKTRGQQVTLSCSPISGHRSVSWYQQTPGQGLQFLFEYFSETQRNKGNFPGRFSGRQFSNSRSEMNVSTLELGDSALYLCASSFGVGGAYEQYFGPGTRLTVT.

This clonotype was recorded a few times. This chain uses TRBV4-2 with TRBJ1-2; D is uncertain. Germline CDR1 is LGHNA and CDR2 is YNFKEQ. V gave up 1 base and J gave up 3 bases, with 15 bases separating them. There are 16 residues in the CDR3. CDR3 in amino acids: CASSQAPGATDYGYTF. CDR3 bases: TGTGCCAGCAGCCAAGCACCGGGCGCCACGGACTATGGCTACACCTTC.

This clonotype was seen many times. The V and J genes are TRBV2 and TRBJ1-3; weak D call: TRBD1 (6 bases). The CDR3 length is 16 residues. Per the germline V gene, CDR1 is SNHLY and CDR2 is FYNNEI. With 4 bases removed from V and 0 bases from J, the gap between germline ends came to 13 bases. The CDR3 loop is CASSAEGVSSGNTIYF. CDR3 sequence (DNA): TGTGCCAGCAGTGCGGAGGGGGTGAGCTCTGGAAACACCATATATTTT.

With regard to this clonotype: A much larger clonotype is one base distant, so this may be a read error. This chain uses TRBV19 with TRBJ1-1; D not resolved. The germline CDR1 and CDR2 sequences are LNHDA and SQIVND (reference sequence). The CDR3 extends over 15 amino acids. The CDR3 DNA is TGTGCCGGTAGTACAGAGGCACCCGTGAACACTGAAGCTTTCTTT. It translates to CAGSTEAPVNTEAFF.

The table lists this clonotype with many counts. V and J are TRBV20-1 and TRBJ2-7; D is unresolved. The CDR3 covers 13 residues. Germline CDR1 reads DFQATT; CDR2 reads SNEGSKA (reference sequence). V lost 0 bases, J lost 0 bases, and 6 bases lay in between. The CDR3 loop is CSARDRLSYEQYF. CDR3 nucleotides: TGCAGTGCTAGAGATCGGCTCTCCTACGAGCAGTACTTC.

The chain has TRBV11-2 and TRBJ1-5; no definite D call. The CDR3 contains 13 residues. V lost 5 bases and J 5 bases, leaving 10 bases between the germline ends. Germline V gives CDR1 SGHAT, CDR2 FQNNGV. The DNA for the CDR3 is TGTGCCAGCAGCCCCCGCTTAGATCAGCCCCAGCATTTT. Amino acids: CASSPRLDQPQHF. Looking up the rest from reference TRBV11-2 and TRBJ1-5 gives the full variable domain: EAGVAQSPRYKIIEKRQSVAFWCNPISGHATLYWYQQILGQGPKLLIQFQNNGVVDDSQLPKDRFSAERLKGVDSTLKIQPAKLEDSAVYLCASSPRLDQPQHFGDGTRLSIL.